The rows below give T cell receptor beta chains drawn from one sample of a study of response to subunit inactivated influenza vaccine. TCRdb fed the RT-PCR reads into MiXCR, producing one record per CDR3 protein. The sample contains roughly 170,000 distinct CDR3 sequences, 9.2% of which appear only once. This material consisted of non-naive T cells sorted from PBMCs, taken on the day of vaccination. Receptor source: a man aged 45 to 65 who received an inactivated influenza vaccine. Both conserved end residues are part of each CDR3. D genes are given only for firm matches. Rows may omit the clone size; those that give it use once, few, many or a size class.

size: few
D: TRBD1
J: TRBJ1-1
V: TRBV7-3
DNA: TGTGCCAGCAGCTCGGGACAGGAGGGCACTGAAGCTTTCTTT
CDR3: CASSSGQEGTEAFF

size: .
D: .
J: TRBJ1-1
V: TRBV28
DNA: TGTGCCAGCAGTTTTCACAGATCGGGGCTGAACACTGAAGCTTTCTTT
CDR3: CASSFHRSGLNTEAFF

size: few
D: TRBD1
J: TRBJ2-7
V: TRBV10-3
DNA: TGTGCCATCAGTGAGTCGGGGACAGGGCGGCAGTACTTC
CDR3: CAISESGTGRQYF

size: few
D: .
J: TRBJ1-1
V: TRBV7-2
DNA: TGTGCCAGCAGCCAACGACGGGGGGCTAACACTGAAGCTTTCTTT
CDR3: CASSQRRGANTEAFF

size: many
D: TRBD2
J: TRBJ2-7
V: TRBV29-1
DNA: TGCAGCGTTGAAAGCCTAGCGGGAAGTTACGAGCAGTACTTC
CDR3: CSVESLAGSYEQYF

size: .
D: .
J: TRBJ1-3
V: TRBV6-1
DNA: TGTGCCAGCAGTCGGGACACCCACTCTGGAAACACCATATATTTT
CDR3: CASSRDTHSGNTIYF

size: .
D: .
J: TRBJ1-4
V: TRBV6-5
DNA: TGTGCCAGCAGTTACGTTCCGGATCTCGTTCCAGGTGAAAAACTGTTTTTT
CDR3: CASSYVPDLVPGEKLFF

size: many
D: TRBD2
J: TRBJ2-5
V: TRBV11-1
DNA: TGTGCCAGCAGATCAACTAGCGGGAGGGCTTCGATGTACCAAGAGACCCAGTACTTC
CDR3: CASRSTSGRASMYQETQYF

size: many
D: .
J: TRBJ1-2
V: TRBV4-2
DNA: TGTGCCAGCAGCCAAGATCCCCGGGGCGAAGGCTACACCTTC
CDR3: CASSQDPRGEGYTF

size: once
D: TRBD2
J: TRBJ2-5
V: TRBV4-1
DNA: TGCGCCAGCAGCCAATTACTAGCGGGGCGACAAGAGACCCAGTACTTC
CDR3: CASSQLLAGRQETQYF

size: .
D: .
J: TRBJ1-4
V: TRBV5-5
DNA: TGTGCCAGCAGCTTGGGAGCTGTGGGAGGAGCCTTTAATGAAAAACTGTTTTTT
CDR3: CASSLGAVGGAFNEKLFF

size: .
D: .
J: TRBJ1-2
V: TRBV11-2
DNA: TGTGCCAGCAGCTCGGAAAGCTATGGCTACACCTTC
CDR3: CASSSESYGYTF

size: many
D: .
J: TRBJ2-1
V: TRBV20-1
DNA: TGCAGTGCTAGGGGACTCCCTGGGCCCTACAATGAGCAGTTCTTC
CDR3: CSARGLPGPYNEQFF

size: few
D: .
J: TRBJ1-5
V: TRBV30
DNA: TGTGCCTGGAGAATCACCGGGACCGGCAATCAGCCCCAGCATTTT
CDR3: CAWRITGTGNQPQHF